A single sample gave rise to the 8 T cell receptor beta chains below, sequenced in a study of control samples from healthy donors and cancer patients. Generated by immunoSEQ multiplex PCR, the TCRdb table keeps only in-frame clones and is missing some. This table holds over 100,000 clones, around nine tenths found once. Input material: blood. The receptors shown here come from a man aged 35-49 years in good health.

This clone was detected only once. The chain joins TRBV6-5 to TRBJ2-7; D is uncertain. Per germline, CDR1 MNHEY and CDR2 SVGAGI. V gave up 6 bases and J gave up 0 bases, with 12 bases separating them. This CDR3 is built from 14 residues. The CDR3 DNA reads as TGTGCCAGCAGGCGGACCGCGAGCTCCTACGAGCAGTACTTC. Protein sequence: CASRRTASSYEQYF.

The rearrangement uses TRBV6-1 and TRBJ1-3; D uncertain. Trimming left V 0 bases short and J 5 bases short, with 8 bases between. This CDR3 is 14 amino acids long. The V gene's germline CDR1 is MNHNS and CDR2 SASEGT. CDR3 region: CASSEAGRRNTIYF. The CDR3 nucleotides read TGTGCCAGCAGTGAAGCGGGCAGACGAAACACCATATATTTT.

The chain carries TRBV13 and TRBJ2-7; D call uncertain. Trimming took 0 bases from V and 0 from J, leaving 3 bases between them. Germline CDR1 PRHDT, CDR2 FYEKMQ (reference sequence). The length of the CDR3 is 13 residues. The CDR3 is CASSLGSSYEQYF. The CDR3, as DNA: TGTGCCAGCAGCTTAGGGAGCTCCTACGAGCAGTACTTC.

The rearrangement joins TRBV18 to TRBJ2-7; a possible D gene is TRBD2 (6 bases). Germline assignment: CDR1 KGHSH and CDR2 LQKENI. The CDR3 covers 13 residues. V was cut by 2 bases and J by 6 bases, with 11 bases left in between. The CDR3 DNA reads as TGTGCCAGCTCACCATATTTGCGGGGCGAGCAGTACTTC. The encoded protein is CASSPYLRGEQYF.

J is TRBJ2-3 and V is TRBV5-1; 7 bases align to TRBD1. The V gene's germline CDR1 is SGHRS and CDR2 YFSETQ. Trimming at V came to 0 bases and at J to 5 bases, leaving 6 bases not matched to a gene. This CDR3 has 15 amino acids. The CDR3 loop is CASSLEDRVQDTQYF. DNA for the CDR3: TGCGCCAGCAGCTTGGAAGACAGGGTGCAAGATACGCAGTATTTT. The full variable domain, with the rest looked up from reference TRBV5-1 and TRBJ2-3, is KAGVTQTPRYLIKTRGQQVTLSCSPISGHRSVSWYQQTPGQGLQFLFEYFSETQRNKGNFPGRFSGRQFSNSRSEMNVSTLELGDSALYLCASSLEDRVQDTQYFGPGTRLTVL.

The V call is TRBV27, the J call TRBJ2-2, with D possibly being TRBD1 (6 bases). In germline, CDR1 is MNHEY, CDR2 SMNVEV (reference sequence). CDR3 size: 13 residues. V was shortened by 10 bases and J by 6 bases, with 15 bases between the two germline ends. CDR3 region: CATSSQGAGELFF. The CDR3 bases are TGTGCCACCTCGTCACAGGGAGCCGGGGAGCTGTTTTTT.

The DNA of the CDR3 is TGCAGCGTTGAAGTCGGAGGCAGGGCGGGTGGCTACACCTTC. Translation gives CSVEVGGRAGGYTF. The chain joins TRBV29-1 to TRBJ1-2; TRBD1 might be the D (5 bases). CDR3 length equals 14 residues. In germline, CDR1 is SQVTM, CDR2 ANQGSEA. Trimming cost V 1 base and J 7 bases, with 16 bases left between them.

The chain carries TRBV7-9 and TRBJ1-1; D is ambiguous. CDR1 is SEHNR and CDR2 is FQNEAQ in the germline V gene (reference sequence). V lost 2 bases and J lost 0, with 7 bases in between. The CDR3 spans 14 residues. DNA for the CDR3: TGTGCCAGCAGCTTATCGGGTCTGAACACTGAAGCTTTCTTT. Translated: CASSLSGLNTEAFF.